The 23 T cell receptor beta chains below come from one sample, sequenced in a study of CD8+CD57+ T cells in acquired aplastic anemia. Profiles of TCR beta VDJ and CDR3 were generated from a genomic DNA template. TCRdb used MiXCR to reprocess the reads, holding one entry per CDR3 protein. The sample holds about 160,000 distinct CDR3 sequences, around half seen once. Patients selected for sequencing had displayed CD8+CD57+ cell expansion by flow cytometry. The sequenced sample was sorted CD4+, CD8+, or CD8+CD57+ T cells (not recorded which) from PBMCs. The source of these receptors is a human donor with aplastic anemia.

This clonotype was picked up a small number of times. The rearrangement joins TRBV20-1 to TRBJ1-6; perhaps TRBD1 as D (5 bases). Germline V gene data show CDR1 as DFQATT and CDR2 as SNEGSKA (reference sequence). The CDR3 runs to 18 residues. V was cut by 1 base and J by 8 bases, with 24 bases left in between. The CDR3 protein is CSARGGEAGRGRYSPLHF. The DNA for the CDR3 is TGCAGTGCTAGAGGTGGAGAAGCAGGAAGGGGCCGATATTCACCCCTCCACTTT.

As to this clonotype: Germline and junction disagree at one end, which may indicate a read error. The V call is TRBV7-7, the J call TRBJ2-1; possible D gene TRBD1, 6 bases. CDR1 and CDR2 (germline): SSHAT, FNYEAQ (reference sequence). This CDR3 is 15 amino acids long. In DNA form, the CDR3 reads TGTGCTAGCAGCAGGTCCTCGGGGACATACAATGAGCAGTTCTTC. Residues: CASSRSSGTYNEQFF.

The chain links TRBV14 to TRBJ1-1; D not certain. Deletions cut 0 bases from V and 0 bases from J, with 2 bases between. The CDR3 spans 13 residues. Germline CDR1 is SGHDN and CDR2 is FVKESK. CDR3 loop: CASSQDLNTEAFF. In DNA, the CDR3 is TGTGCCAGCAGCCAAGATCTGAACACTGAAGCTTTCTTT.

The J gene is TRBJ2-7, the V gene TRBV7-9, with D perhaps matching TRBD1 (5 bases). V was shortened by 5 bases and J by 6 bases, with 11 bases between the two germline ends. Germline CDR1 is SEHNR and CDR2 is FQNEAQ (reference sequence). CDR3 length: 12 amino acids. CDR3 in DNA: TGTGCCAGCAGCCACCCCAGGGCCGAGCAGTACTTC. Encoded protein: CASSHPRAEQYF.

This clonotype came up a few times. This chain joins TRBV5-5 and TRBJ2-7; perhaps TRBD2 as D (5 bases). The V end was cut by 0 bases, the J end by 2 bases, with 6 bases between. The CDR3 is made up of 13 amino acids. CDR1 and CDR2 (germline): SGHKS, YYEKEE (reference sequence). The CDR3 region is CASSLVGTYEQYF. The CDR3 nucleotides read TGTGCCAGCAGCTTGGTCGGGACCTACGAGCAGTACTTC.

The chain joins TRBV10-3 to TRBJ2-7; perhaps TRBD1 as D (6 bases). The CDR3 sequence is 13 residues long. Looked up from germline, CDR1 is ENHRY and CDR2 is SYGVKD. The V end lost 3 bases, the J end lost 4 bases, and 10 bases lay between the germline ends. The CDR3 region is CAISDLGAYEQYF. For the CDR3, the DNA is TGTGCCATCAGTGATTTGGGGGCTTACGAGCAGTACTTC.

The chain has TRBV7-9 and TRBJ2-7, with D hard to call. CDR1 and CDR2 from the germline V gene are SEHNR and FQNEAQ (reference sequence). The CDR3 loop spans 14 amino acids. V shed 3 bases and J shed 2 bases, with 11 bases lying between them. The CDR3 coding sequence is TGTGCCAGCAGCTTGGTGGGCGCCGCCTACGAGCAGTACTTC. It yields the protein CASSLVGAAYEQYF. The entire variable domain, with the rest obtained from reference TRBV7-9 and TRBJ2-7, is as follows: DTGVSQNPRHKITKRGQNVTFRCDPISEHNRLYWYRQTLGQGPEFLTYFQNEAQLEKSRLLSDRFSAERPKGSFSTLEIQRTEQGDSAMYLCASSLVGAAYEQYFGPGTRLTVT.

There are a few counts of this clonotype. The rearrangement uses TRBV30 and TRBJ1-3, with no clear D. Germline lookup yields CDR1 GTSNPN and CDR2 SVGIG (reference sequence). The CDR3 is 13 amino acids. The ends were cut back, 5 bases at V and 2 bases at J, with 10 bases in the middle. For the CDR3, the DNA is TGTGCCTGGGAACCTAGTACTGGAAACACCATATATTTT. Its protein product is CAWEPSTGNTIYF.

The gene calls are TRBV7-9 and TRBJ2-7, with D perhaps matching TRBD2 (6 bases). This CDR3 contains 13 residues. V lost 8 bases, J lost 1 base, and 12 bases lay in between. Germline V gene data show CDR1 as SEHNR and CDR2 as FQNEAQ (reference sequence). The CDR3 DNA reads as TGTGCCAGCTCCTCTCTAGCGTCCTACGAGCAGTACTTC. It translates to CASSSLASYEQYF.

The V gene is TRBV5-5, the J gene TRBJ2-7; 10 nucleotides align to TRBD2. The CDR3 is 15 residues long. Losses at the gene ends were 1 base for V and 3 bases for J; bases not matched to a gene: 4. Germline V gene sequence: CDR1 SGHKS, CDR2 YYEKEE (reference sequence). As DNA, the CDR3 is TGTGCCAGCAGCTTGTGGACTAGCGGATACTACGAGCAGTACTTC. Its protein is CASSLWTSGYYEQYF.

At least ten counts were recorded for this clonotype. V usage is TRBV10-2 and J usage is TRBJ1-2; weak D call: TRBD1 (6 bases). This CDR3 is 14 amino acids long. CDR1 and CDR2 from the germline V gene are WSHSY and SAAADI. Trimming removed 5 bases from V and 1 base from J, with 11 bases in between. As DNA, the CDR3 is TGCGCCAGCAGTCTCTCGGACAGTAACTATGGCTACACCTTC. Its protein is CASSLSDSNYGYTF.

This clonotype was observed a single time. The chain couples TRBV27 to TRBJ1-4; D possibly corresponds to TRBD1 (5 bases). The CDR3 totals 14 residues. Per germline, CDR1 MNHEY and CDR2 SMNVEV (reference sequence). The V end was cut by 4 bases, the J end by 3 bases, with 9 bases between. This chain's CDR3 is CASSWIGANEKLFF. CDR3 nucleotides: TGTGCCAGCAGTTGGATAGGGGCTAATGAAAAACTGTTTTTT.

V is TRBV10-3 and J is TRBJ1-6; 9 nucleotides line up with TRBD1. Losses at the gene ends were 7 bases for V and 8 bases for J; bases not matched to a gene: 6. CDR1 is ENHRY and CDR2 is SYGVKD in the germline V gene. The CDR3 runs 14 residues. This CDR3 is CAITPGQGDSPLHF. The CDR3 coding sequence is TGTGCCATCACCCCGGGACAGGGTGATTCACCCCTCCACTTT.

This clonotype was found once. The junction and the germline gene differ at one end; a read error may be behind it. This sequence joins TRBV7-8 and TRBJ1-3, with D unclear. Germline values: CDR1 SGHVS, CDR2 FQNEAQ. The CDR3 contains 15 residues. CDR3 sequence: CAGSLDGGSGNTIYF. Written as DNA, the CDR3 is TGTGCCGGCAGCTTAGATGGAGGGTCTGGAAACACCATATATTTT.

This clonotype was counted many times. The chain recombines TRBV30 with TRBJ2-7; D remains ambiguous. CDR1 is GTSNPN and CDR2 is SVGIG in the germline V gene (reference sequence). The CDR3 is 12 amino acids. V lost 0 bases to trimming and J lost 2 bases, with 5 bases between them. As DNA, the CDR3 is TGTGCCTGGAGTGTACAGCCCTACGAGCAGTACTTC. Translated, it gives CAWSVQPYEQYF.

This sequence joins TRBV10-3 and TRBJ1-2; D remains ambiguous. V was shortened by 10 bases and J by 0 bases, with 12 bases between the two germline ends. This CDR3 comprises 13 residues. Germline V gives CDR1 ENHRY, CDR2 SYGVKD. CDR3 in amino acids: CASRRSANYGYTF. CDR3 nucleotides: TGTGCCAGCAGGAGATCAGCTAACTATGGCTACACCTTC.

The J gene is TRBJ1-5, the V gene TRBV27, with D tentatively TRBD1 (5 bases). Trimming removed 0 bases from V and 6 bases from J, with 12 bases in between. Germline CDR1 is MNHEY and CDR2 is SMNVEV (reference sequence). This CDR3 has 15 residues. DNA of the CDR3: TGTGCCAGCAGTTTATCGGGGCAGGGCGGTCAGCCCCAGCATTTT. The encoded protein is CASSLSGQGGQPQHF.

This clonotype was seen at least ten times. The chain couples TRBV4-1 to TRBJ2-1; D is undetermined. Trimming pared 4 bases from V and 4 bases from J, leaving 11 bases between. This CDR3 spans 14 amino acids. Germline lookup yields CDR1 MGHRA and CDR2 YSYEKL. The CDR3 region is CASSPSREYNEQFF. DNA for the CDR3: TGCGCCAGCAGCCCCTCTCGCGAATACAATGAGCAGTTCTTC.

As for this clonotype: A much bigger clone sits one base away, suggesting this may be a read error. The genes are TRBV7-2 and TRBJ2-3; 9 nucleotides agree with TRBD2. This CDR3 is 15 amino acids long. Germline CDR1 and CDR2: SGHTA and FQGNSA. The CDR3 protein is CASSLVAGEADTQCF. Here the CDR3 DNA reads TGTGCCAGCAGCTTAGTAGCGGGAGAGGCAGATACGCAGTGTTTT.

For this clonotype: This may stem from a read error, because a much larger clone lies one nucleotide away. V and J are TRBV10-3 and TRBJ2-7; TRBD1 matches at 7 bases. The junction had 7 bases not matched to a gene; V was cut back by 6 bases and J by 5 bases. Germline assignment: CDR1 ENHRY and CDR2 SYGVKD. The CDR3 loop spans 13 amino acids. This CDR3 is CAISSRQGDEQYF. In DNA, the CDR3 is TGTGCCATCAGCTCTAGACAGGGAGACGAGCAGTACTTC.

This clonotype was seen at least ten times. The CDR3 spells CASSLKGAEQFF. For the CDR3, the DNA is TGTGCCAGCAGCTTAAAGGGCGCTGAGCAGTTCTTC. The V gene is TRBV7-3, the J gene TRBJ2-1; D uncertain. The CDR3 is made up of 12 amino acids. Germline CDR1 and CDR2: SGHTA and FQGTGA. Deletions cut 1 base from V and 9 bases from J, with 7 bases between.

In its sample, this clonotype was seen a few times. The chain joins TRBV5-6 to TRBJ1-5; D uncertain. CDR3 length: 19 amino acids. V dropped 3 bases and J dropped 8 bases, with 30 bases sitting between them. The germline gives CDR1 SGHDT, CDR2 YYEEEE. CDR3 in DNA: TGTGCCAGCAGCTCCTCGGCCAGGACGCCAACGGGGTTGATGAAGCCCCAGCATTTT. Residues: CASSSSARTPTGLMKPQHF.

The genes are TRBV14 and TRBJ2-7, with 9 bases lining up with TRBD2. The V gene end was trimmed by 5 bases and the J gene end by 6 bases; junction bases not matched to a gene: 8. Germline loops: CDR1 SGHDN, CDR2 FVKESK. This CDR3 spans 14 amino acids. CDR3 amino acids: CASSIAGVIGEQYF. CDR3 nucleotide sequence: TGTGCCAGCAGCATAGCGGGAGTAATTGGCGAGCAGTACTTC.